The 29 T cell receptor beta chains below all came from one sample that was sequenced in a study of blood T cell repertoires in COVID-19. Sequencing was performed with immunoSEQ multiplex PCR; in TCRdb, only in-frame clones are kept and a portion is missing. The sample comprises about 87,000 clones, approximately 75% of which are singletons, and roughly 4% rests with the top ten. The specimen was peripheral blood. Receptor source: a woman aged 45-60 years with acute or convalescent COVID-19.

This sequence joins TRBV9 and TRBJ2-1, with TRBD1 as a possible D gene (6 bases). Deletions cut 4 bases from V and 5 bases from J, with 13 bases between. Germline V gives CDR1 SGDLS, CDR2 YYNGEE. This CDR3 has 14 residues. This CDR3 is CASSLTDRHNEQFF. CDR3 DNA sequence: TGTGCCAGCAGCCTCACTGACAGGCACAATGAGCAGTTCTTC.

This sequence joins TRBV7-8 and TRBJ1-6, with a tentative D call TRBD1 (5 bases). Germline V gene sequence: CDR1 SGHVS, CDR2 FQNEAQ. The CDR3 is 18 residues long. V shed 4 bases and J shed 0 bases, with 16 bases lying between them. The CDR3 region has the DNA TGTGCCAGCAGCTGGAGACAGACCCTAGACTCCTATAATTCACCCCTCCACTTT. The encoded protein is CASSWRQTLDSYNSPLHF.

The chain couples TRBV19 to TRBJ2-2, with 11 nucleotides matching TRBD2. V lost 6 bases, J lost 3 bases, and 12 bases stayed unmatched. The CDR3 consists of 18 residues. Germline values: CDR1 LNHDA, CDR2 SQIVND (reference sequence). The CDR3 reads CASRIGLAGGRYTGELFF. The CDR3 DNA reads TGTGCCAGTAGGATCGGGCTAGCGGGGGGAAGGTACACCGGGGAGCTGTTTTTT.

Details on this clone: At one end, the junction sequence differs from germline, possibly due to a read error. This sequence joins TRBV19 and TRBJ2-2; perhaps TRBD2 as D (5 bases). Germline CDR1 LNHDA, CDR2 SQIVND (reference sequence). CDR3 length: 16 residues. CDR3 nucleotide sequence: TGTGCCAGTAGCATAGGGAAACACCGGGGAGCTGGGGAGCTGTTTTTT. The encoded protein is CASSIGKHRGAGELFF.

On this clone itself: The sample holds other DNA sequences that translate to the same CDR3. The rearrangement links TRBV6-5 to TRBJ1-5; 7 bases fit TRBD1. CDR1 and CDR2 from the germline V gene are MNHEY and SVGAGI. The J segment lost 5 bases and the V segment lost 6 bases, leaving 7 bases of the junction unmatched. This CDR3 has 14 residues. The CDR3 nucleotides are TGTGCCAGCAGCCGACAGGGAGGAGATCAGCCCCAGCATTTT. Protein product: CASSRQGGDQPQHF.

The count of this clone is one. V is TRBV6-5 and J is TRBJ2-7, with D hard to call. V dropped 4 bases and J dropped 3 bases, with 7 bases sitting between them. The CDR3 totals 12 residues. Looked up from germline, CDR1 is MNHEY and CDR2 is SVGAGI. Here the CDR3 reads CASSFSGYEQYF. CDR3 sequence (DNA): TGTGCCAGCAGTTTTTCAGGCTACGAGCAGTACTTC.

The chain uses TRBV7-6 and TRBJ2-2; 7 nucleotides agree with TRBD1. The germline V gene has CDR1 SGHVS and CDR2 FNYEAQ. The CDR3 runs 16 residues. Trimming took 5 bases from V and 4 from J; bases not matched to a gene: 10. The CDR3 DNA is TGTGCCAGCAGCCTGGGCCAGACAGGGCTCACCGGGGAGCTGTTTTTT. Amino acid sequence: CASSLGQTGLTGELFF.

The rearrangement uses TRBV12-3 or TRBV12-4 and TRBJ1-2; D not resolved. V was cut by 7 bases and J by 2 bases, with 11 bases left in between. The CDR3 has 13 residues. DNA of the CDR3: TGTGCCAGCACCTCGACAAGGAACTATGGCTACACCTTC. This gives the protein CASTSTRNYGYTF.

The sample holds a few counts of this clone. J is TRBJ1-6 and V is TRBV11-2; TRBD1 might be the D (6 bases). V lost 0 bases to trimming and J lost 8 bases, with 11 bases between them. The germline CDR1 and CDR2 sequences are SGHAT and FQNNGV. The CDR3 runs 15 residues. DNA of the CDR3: TGTGCCAGCAGCTTAGAGCCGGGACATGATTCACCCCTCCACTTT. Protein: CASSLEPGHDSPLHF.

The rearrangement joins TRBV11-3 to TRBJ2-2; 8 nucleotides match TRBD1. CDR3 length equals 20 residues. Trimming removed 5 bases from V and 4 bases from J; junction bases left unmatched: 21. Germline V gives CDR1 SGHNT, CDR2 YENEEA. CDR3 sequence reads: CASSRTGTGFIGPGTGELFF. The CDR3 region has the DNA TGTGCCAGCAGCCGGACCGGGACAGGTTTTATCGGTCCGGGCACCGGGGAGCTGTTTTTT.

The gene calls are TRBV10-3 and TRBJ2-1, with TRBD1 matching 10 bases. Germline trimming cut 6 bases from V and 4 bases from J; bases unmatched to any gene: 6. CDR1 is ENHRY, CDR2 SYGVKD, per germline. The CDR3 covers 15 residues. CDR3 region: CAISDRGRGYNEQFF. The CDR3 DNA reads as TGTGCCATCAGCGACAGGGGGCGAGGTTACAATGAGCAGTTCTTC.

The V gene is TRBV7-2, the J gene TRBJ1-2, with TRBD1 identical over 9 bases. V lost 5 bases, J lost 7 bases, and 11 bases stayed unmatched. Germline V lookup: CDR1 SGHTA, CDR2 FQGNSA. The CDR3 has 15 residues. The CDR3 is CASSAAGTGIGGYTF. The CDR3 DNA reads TGTGCCAGCAGCGCAGCCGGGACAGGGATAGGTGGCTACACCTTC.

The CDR3 DNA reads TGTGCCAGCCTGCCAAGCGGCAGAAAGAACACTGAAGCTTTCTTT. As protein: CASLPSGRKNTEAFF. The rearrangement links TRBV4-2 to TRBJ1-1; no clear D. Looked up from germline, CDR1 is LGHNA and CDR2 is YNFKEQ. The CDR3 loop spans 15 amino acids. Between the trimmed V and J ends, which lost 8 bases and 1 base, there was a span of 17 bases.

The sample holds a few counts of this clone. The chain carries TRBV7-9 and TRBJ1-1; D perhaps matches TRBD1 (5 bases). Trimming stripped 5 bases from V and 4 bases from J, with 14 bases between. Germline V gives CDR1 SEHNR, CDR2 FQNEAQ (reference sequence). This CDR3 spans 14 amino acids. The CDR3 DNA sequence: TGTGCCAGCAGCCCACCCTCAGGGCGCACTGAAGCTTTCTTT. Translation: CASSPPSGRTEAFF. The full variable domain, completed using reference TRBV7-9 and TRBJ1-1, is DTGVSQNPRHKITKRGQNVTFRCDPISEHNRLYWYRQTLGQGPEFLTYFQNEAQLEKSRLLSDRFSAERPKGSFSTLEIQRTEQGDSAMYLCASSPPSGRTEAFFGQGTRLTVV.

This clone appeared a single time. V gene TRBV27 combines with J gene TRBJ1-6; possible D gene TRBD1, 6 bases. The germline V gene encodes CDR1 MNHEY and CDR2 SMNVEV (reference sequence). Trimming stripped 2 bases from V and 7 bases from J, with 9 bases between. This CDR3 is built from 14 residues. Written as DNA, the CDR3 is TGTGCCAGCAGTTTAGCGCAGGGGAATTCACCCCTCCACTTT. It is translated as CASSLAQGNSPLHF.

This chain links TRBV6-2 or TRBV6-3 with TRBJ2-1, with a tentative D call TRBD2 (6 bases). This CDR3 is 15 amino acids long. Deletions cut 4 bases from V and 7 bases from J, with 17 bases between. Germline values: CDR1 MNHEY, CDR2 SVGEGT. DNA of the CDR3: TGTGCCAGCAGTTCGGAGGGACCGAAAAGGAATGAGCAGTTCTTC. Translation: CASSSEGPKRNEQFF.

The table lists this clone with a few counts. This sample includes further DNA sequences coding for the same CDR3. CDR3 coding DNA: TGTGCCAGCAGTCTAAACTCTGGAAACACCATATATTTT. The encoded protein is CASSLNSGNTIYF. The chain is built from TRBV14 and TRBJ1-3, with D unclear. CDR1 is SGHDN and CDR2 is FVKESK in the germline V gene. V shed 6 bases and J shed 0 bases, with 6 bases lying between them. The CDR3 has 13 amino acids.

This CDR3 is CASSLGVRAHTEAFF. In nucleotides, the CDR3 is TGTGCCAGCAGCTTAGGAGTGCGTGCCCACACTGAAGCTTTCTTT. This rearrangement joins TRBV7-8 to TRBJ1-1; D is undetermined. The CDR3 length is 15 residues. Germline V gene data show CDR1 as SGHVS and CDR2 as FQNEAQ. Trimming left V 1 base short and J 3 bases short, with 12 bases between.

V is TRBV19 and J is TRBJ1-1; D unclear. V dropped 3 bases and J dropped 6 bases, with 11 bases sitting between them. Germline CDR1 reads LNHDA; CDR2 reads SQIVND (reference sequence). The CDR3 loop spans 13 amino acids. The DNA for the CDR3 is TGTGCCAGTAGTATTACGGACTGGGCTGAAGCTTTCTTT. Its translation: CASSITDWAEAFF. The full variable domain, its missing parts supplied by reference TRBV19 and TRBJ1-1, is DGGITQSPKYLFRKEGQNVTLSCEQNLNHDAMYWYRQDPGQGLRLIYYSQIVNDFQKGDIAEGYSVSREKKESFPLTVTSAQKNPTAFYLCASSITDWAEAFFGQGTRLTVV.

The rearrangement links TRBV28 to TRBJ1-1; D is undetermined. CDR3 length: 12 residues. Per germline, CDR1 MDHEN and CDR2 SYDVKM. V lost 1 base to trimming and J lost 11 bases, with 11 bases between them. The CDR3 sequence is CASSLFGERAFF. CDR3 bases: TGTGCCAGCAGTTTATTTGGGGAGAGGGCTTTCTTT. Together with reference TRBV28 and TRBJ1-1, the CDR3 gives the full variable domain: DVKVTQSSRYLVKRTGEKVFLECVQDMDHENMFWYRQDPGLGLRLIYFSYDVKMKEKGDIPEGYSVSREKKERFSLILESASTNQTSMYLCASSLFGERAFFGQGTRLTVV.

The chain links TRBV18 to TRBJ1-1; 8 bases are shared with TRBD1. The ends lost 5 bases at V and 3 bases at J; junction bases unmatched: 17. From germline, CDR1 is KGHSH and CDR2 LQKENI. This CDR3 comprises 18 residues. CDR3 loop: CASSAQFLSQGADTEAFF. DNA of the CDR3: TGTGCCAGCTCAGCTCAATTCCTATCTCAGGGGGCAGACACTGAAGCTTTCTTT.

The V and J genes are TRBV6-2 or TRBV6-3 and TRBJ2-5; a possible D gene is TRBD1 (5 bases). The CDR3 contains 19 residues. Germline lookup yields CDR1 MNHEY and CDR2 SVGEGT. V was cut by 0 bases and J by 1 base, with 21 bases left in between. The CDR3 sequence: CASSYSRNEKVRAQETQYF. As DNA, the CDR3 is TGTGCCAGCAGTTACTCGAGGAACGAGAAGGTCAGGGCCCAAGAGACCCAGTACTTC.

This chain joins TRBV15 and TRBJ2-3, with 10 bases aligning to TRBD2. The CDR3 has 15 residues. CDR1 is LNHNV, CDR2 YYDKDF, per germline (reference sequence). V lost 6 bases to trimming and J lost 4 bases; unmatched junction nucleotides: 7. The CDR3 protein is CATRSGGAAADTQYF. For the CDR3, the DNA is TGTGCCACCAGAAGCGGGGGGGCCGCAGCAGATACGCAGTATTTT.

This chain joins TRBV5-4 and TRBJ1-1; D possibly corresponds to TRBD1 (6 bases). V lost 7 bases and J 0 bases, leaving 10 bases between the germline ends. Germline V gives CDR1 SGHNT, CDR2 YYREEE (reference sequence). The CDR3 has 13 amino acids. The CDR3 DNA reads TGTGCCAGCGCGGACAGAGTGAACACTGAAGCTTTCTTT. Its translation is CASADRVNTEAFF.

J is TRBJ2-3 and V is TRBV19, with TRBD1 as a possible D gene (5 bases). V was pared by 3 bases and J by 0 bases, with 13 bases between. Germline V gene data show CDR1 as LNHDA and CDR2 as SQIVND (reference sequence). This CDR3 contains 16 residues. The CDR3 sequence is CASSMETALSTDTQYF. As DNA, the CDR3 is TGTGCCAGTAGTATGGAGACAGCTTTAAGCACAGATACGCAGTATTTT.

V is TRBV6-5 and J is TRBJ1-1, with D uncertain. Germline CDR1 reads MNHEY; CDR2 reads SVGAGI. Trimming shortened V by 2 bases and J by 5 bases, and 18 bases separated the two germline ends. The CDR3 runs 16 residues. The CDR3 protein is CASSYTGVGRGTEAFF. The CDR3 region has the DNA TGTGCCAGCAGTTACACCGGGGTCGGACGAGGTACTGAAGCTTTCTTT.

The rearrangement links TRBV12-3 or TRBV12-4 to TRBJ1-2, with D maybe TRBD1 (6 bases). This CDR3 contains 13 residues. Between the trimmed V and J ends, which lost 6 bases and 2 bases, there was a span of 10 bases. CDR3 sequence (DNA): TGTGCCAGCAGCCCCGGACAGAACTATGGCTACACCTTC. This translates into CASSPGQNYGYTF.

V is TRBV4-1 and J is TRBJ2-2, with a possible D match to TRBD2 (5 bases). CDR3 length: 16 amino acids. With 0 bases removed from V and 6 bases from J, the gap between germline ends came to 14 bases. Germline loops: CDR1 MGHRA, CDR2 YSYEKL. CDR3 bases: TGCGCCAGCAGCCAAGAAAAGGTGGCAGCGGCCGGGGAGCTGTTTTTT. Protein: CASSQEKVAAAGELFF.

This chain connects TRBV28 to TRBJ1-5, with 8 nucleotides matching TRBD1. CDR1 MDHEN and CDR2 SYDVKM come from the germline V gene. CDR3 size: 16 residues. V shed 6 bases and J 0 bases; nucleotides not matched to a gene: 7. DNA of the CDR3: TGTGCCAGCAGGGTGACAGGGGCCTATAGCAATCAGCCCCAGCATTTT. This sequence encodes CASRVTGAYSNQPQHF.